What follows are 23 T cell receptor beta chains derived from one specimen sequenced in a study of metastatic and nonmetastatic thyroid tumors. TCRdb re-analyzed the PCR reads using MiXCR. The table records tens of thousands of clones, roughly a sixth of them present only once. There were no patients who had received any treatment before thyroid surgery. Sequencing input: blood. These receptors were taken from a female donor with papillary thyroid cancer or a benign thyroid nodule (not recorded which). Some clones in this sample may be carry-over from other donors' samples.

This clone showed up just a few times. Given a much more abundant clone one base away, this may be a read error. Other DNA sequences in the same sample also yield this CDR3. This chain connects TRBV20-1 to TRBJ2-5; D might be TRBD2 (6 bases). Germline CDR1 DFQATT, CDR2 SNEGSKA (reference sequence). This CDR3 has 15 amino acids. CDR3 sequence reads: CSAPTGPGPRETQYF. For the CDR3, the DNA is TGCAGTGCGCCGACTGGTCCAGGGCCCCGGGAGACTCAGTACTTC.

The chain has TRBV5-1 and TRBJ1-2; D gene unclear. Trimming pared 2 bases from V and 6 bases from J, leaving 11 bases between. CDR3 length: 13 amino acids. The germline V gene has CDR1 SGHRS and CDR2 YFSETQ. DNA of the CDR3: TGCGCCAGCAGCTTATCTTGGTGGAATGGCTACACCTTC. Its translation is CASSLSWWNGYTF.

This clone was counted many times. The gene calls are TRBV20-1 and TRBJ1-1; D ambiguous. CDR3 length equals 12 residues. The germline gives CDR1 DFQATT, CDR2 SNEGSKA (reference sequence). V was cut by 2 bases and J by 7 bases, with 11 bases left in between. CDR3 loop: CSARYSTVEAFF. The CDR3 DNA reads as TGCAGTGCTAGATACAGCACAGTTGAAGCTTTCTTT.

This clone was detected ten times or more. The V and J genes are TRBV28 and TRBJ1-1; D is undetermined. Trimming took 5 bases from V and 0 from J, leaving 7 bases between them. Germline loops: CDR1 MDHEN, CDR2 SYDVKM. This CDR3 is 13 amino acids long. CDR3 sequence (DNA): TGTGCCAGCAGTCGCGGGTTGAACACTGAAGCTTTCTTT. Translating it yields CASSRGLNTEAFF.

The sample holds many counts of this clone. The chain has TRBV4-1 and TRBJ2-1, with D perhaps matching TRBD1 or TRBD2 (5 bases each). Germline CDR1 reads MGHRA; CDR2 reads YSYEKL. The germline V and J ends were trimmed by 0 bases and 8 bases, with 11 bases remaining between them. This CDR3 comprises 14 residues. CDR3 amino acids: CASSQDPGDDEQFF. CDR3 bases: TGCGCCAGCAGCCAAGATCCCGGGGACGATGAGCAGTTCTTC.

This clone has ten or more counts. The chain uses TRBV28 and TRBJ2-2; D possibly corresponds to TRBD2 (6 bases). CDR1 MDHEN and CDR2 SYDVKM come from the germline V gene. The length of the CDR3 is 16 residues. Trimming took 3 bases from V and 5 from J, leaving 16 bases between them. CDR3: CASSFPLDYSTGELFF. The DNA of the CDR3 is TGTGCCAGCAGTTTTCCCCTGGACTATTCGACCGGGGAGCTGTTTTTT.

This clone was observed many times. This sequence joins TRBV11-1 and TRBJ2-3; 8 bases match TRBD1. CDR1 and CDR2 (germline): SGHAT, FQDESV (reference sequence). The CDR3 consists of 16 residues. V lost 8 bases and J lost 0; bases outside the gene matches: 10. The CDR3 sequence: CASPEQGEESTDTQYF. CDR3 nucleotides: TGTGCCAGCCCCGAACAGGGGGAGGAGAGCACAGATACGCAGTATTTT.

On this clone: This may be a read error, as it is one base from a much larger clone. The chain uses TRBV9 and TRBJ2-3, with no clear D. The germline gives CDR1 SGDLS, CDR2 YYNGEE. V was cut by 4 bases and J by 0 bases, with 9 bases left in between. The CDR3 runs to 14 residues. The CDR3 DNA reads TGTGCCAGCAGCTTCTCACCTAGCACAGATACGCAGTATTTT. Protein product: CASSFSPSTDTQYF.

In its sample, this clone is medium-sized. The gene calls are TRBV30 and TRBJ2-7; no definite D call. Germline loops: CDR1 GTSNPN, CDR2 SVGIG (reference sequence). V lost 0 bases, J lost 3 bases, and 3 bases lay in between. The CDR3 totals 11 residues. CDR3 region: CAWSVDYEQYF. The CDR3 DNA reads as TGTGCCTGGAGTGTGGACTACGAGCAGTACTTC.

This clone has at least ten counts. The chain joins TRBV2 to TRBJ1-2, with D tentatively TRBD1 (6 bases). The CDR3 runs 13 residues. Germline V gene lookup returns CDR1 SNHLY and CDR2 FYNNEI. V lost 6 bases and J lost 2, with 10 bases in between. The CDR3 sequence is CASRPDSNYGYTF. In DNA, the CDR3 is TGTGCCAGCAGACCGGACAGCAACTATGGCTACACCTTC.

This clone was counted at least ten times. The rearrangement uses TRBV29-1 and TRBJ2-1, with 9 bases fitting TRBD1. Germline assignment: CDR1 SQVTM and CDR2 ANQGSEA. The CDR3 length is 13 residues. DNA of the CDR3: TGCACCGGTACAGGGGGCGCCTACAATGAGCAGTTCTTC. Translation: CTGTGGAYNEQFF.

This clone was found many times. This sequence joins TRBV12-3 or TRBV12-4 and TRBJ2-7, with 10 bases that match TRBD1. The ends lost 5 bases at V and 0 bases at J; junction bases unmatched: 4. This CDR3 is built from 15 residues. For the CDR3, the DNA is TGTGCCAGCAGTCCGGGACAGGGGAGCTCCTACGAGCAGTACTTC. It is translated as CASSPGQGSSYEQYF.

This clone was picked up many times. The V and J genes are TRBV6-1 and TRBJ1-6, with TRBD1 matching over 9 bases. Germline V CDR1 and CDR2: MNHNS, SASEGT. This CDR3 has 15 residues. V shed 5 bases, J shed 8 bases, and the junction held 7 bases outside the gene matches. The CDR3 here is CASSRTGGRDSPLHF. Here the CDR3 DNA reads TGTGCCAGCAGTCGAACAGGGGGCAGGGATTCACCCCTCCACTTT.

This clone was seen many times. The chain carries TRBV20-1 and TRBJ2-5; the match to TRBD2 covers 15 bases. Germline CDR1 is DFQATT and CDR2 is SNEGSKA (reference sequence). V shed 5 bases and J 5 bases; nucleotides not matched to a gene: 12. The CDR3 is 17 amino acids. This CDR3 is CSAPSRGLAGGRETQYF. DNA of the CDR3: TGCAGTGCTCCCTCCCGGGGACTAGCGGGAGGTCGGGAGACCCAGTACTTC.

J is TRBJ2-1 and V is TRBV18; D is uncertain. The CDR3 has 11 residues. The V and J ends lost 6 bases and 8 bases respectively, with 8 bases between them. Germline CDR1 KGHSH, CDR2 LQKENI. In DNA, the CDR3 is TGTGCCAGCTCTCCGAGTGATGAGCAGTTCTTC. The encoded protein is CASSPSDEQFF.

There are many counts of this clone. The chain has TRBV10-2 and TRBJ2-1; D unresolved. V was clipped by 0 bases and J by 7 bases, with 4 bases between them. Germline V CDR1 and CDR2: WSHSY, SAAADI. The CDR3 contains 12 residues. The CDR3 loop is CASSESSNEQFF. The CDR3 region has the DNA TGCGCCAGCAGTGAGTCGTCTAATGAGCAGTTCTTC.

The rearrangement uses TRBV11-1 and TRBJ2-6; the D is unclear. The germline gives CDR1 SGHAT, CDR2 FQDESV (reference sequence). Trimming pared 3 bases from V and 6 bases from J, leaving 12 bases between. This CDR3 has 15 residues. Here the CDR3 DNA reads TGTGCCAGCAGCTTCATCATGGCTGTGGCCAACGTCCTGACTTTC. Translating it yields CASSFIMAVANVLTF.

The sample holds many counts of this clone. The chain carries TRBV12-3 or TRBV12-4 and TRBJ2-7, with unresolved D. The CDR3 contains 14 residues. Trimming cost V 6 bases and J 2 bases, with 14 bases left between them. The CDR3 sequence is CASSYQVETYEQYF. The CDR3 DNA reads TGTGCCAGCAGCTACCAAGTCGAAACCTACGAGCAGTACTTC.

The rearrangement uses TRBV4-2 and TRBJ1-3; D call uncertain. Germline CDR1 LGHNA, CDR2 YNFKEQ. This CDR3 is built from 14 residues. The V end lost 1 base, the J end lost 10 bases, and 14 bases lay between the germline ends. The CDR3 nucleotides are TGTGCCAGCAGCCAAGTGCAGGCCAGTCGGACCATATATTTT. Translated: CASSQVQASRTIYF.

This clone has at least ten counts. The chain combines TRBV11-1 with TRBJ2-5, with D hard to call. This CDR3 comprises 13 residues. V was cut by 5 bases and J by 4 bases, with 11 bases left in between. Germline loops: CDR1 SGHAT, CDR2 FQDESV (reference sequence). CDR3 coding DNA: TGTGCCAGCAGCCGGAGCCGCGGAGAGACCCAGTACTTC. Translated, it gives CASSRSRGETQYF.

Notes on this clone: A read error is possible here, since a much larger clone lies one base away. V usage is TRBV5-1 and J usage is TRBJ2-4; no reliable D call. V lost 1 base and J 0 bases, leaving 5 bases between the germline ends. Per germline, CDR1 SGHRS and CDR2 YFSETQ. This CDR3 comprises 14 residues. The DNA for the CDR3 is TGCGCCAGCAGCTTGTATCGAGCCAAAAACATTCAGTACTTC. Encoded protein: CASSLYRAKNIQYF. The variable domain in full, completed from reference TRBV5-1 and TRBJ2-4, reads KAGVTQTPRYLIKTRGQQVTLSCSPISGHRSVSWYQQTPGQGLQFLFEYFSETQRNKGNFPGRFSGRQFSNSRSEMNVSTLELGDSALYLCASSLYRAKNIQYFGAGTRLSVL.

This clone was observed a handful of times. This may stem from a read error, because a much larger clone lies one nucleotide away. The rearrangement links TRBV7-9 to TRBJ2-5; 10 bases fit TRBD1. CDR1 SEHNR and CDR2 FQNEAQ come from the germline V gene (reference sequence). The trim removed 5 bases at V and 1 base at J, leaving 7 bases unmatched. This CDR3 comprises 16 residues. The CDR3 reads CASSAPGQGSQETQYF. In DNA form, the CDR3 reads TGTGCCAGCAGCGCCCCGGGACAGGGGTCCCAAGAGACCCAGTACTTC.

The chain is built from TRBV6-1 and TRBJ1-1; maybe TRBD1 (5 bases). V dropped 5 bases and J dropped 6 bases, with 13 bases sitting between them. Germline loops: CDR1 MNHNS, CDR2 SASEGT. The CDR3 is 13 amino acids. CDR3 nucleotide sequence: TGTGCCAGCAGTTTTGGGGCCTCCGCTGAAGCTTTCTTT. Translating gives CASSFGASAEAFF.